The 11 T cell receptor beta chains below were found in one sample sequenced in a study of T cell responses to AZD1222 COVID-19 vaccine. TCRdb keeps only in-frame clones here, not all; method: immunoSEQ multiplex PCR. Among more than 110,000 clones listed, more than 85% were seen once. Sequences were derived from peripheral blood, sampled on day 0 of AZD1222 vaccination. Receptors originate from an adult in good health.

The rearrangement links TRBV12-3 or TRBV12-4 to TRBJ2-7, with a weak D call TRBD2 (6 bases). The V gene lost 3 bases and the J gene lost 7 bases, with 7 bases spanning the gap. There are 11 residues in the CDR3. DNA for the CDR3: TGTGCCAGCAGTTTCGGGGGTGAGCAGTACTTC. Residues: CASSFGGEQYF.

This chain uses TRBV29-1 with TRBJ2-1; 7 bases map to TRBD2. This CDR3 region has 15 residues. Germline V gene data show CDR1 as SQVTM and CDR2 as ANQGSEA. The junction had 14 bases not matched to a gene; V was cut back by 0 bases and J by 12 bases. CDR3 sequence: CSVEDMGLIEGRQFF. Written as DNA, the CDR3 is TGCAGCGTTGAAGATATGGGACTAATAGAAGGTAGGCAGTTCTTC.

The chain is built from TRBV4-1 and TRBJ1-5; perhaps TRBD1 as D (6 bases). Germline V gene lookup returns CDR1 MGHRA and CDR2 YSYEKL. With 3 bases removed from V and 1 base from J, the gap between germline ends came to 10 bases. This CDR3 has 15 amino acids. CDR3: CASSQQGISNQPQHF. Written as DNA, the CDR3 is TGCGCCAGCAGCCAGCAGGGGATAAGCAATCAGCCCCAGCATTTT.

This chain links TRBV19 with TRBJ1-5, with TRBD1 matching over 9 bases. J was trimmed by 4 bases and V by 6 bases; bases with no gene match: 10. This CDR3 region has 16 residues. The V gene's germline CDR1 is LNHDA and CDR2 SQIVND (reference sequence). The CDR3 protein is CASRGRGQGKNQPQHF. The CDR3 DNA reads TGTGCCAGTAGGGGACGGGGACAGGGAAAGAATCAGCCCCAGCATTTT.

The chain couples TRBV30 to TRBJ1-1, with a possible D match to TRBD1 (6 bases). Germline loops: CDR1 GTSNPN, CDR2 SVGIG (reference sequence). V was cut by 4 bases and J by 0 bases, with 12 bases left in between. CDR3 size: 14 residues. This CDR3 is CAWNLDRMNTEAFF. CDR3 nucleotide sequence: TGTGCCTGGAATTTAGACAGGATGAACACTGAAGCTTTCTTT.

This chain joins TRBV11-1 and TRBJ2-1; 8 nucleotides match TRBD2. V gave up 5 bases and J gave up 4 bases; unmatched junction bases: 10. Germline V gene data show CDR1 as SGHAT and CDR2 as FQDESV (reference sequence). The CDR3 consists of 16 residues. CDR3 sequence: CASSPISGSSYNEQFF. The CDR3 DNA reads TGTGCCAGCAGCCCGATCAGCGGGAGTTCTTACAATGAGCAGTTCTTC.

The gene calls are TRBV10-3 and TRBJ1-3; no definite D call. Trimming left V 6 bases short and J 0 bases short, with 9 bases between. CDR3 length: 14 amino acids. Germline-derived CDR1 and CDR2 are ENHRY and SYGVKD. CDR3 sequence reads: CAIRGFPSGNTIYF. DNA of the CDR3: TGTGCCATCAGAGGGTTCCCCTCTGGAAACACCATATATTTT.

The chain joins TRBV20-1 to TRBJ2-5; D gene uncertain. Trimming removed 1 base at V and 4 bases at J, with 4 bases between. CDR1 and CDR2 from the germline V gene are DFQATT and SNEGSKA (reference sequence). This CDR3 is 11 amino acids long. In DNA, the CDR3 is TGCAGTGCTAGAGTCAGAGAGACCCAGTACTTC. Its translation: CSARVRETQYF.

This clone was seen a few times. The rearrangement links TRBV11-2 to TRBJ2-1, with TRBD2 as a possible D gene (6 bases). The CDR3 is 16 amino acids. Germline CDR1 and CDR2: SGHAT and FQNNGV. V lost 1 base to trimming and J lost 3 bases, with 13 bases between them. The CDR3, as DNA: TGTGCCAGCAGCTTAGGAGGTGTTAGCGGCTACAATGAGCAGTTCTTC. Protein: CASSLGGVSGYNEQFF.

The CDR3 nucleotides read TGTGCCTGGAGCGGAGACACTGAAGCTTTCTTT. Its translation is CAWSGDTEAFF. The chain recombines TRBV30 with TRBJ1-1; D gene ambiguous. The CDR3 extends over 11 amino acids. With 3 bases removed from V and 3 bases from J, the gap between germline ends came to 5 bases. Per the germline V gene, CDR1 is GTSNPN and CDR2 is SVGIG (reference sequence).

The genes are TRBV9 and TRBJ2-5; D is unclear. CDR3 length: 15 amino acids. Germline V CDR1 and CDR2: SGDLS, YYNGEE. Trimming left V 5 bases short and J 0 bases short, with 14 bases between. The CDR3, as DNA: TGTGCCAGCAGTCCAAAGTCGTTCTACCAAGAGACCCAGTACTTC. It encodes CASSPKSFYQETQYF.